This T cell receptor beta chain was profiled in a study of metastatic and nonmetastatic thyroid tumors. Overall study findings and caveats: Reportedly, malignant thyroid tumors had significantly higher TCR beta diversity than benign nodules, in blood and tumor.

Thyroid surgery was performed in patients who had received no treatment beforehand. Source study methods: The authors used CDR3 differences across clinicopathological groups to build a distant-metastasis classifier for papillary thyroid cancer. From the PCR reads, TCRdb re-called clones with MiXCR. Clone size and V and J calls follow TCRdb, not the original study. This table holds about 38,000 clones, about 26% found once. This clone has at least ten counts. What it binds is unknown. The clonotype was recovered from a male donor with papillary thyroid cancer or a benign thyroid nodule (not recorded which). Some clones in this sample may be carry-over from other donors' samples. The sequenced material came from blood.

Here the CDR3 reads CASSLWGAGSNQPQHF. CDR3 sequence (DNA): TGTGCCAGCAGCTTATGGGGGGCAGGGAGCAATCAGCCCCAGCATTTT. V gene TRBV11-2 combines with J gene TRBJ1-5, with a possible D match to TRBD1 (6 bases). The length of the CDR3 is 16 residues. V was trimmed by 2 bases and J by 1 base, leaving 12 bases between them. Germline CDR1 reads SGHAT; CDR2 reads FQNNGV. Complete variable domain (other parts from reference TRBV11-2 and TRBJ1-5): EAGVAQSPRYKIIEKRQSVAFWCNPISGHATLYWYQQILGQGPKLLIQFQNNGVVDDSQLPKDRFSAERLKGVDSTLKIQPAKLEDSAVYLCASSLWGAGSNQPQHFGDGTRLSIL.